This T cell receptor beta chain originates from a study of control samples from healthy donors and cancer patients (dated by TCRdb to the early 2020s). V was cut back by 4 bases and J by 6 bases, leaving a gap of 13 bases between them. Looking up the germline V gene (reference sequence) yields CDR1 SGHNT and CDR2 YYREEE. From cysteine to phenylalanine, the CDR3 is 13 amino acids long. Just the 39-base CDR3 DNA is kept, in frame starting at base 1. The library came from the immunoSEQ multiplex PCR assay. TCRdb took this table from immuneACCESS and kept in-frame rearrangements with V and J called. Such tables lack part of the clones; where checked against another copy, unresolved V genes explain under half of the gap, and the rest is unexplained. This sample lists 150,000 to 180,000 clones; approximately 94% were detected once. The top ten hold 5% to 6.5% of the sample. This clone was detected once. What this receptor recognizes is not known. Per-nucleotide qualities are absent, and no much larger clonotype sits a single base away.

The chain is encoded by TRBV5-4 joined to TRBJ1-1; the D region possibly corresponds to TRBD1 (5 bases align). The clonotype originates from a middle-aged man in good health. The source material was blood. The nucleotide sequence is TGTGCCAGCAGCGAGTGGGGCCACGCTGAAGCTTTCTTT. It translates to CASSEWGHAEAFF.